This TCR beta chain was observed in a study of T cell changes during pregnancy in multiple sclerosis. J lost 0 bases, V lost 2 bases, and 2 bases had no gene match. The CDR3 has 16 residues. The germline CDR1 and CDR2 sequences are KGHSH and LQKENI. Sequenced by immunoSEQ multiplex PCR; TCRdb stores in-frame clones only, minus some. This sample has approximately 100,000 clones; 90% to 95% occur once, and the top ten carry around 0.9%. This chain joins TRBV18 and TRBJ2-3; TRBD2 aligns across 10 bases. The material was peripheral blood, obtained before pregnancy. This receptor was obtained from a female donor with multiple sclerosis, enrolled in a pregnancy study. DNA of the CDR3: TGTGCCAGCTCACCAAAACTAGCGGGGAGCACAGATACGCAGTATTTT. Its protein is CASSPKLAGSTDTQYF.